This TCR beta chain was documented in a study of identical twins. Study-level results: The models gave estimates that fell short of the out-of-frame TCR alpha sharing seen in monozygotic twins. Clonotypes of the beta chain that were abundant in cord blood carried fewer insertions (memory repertoires showed none).

Healthy Caucasians provided all donations. A remark on this clonotype: Antigen unknown.

With 2 bases removed from V and 0 bases from J, the gap between germline ends came to 15 bases. This CDR3 spans 17 amino acids. From germline, CDR1 is SGHVS and CDR2 FNYEAQ. TCRdb passed the 5' RACE reads through MiXCR, listing each CDR3 protein once. The table lists about 890,000 distinct CDR3 sequences, more than 9% of them singletons. The same sample was also used in a study of yellow fever vaccine responses in identical twins.

The source is a woman aged 18 to 35 in good health. The sequencing input was PBMCs. The chain is built from TRBV7-6 and TRBJ2-3; possibly TRBD1 for D (5 bases). The DNA for the CDR3 is TGTGCCAGCAGCTTACGTGGCAGGGTGGAAAGCACAGATACGCAGTATTTT. Residues: CASSLRGRVESTDTQYF.